The 27 T cell receptor beta chains listed next were all sequenced from one sample in a study of T cell changes during pregnancy in multiple sclerosis. The method was immunoSEQ multiplex PCR; TCRdb's version includes in-frame clones alone and lacks a portion of them. The sample records about 59,000 clones, over 90% being singletons. Sequencing used CD8+ T cells from peripheral blood mononuclear cells, obtained in the third trimester of pregnancy. Receptor source: a female donor with multiple sclerosis, enrolled in a pregnancy study.

This chain links TRBV9 with TRBJ2-3; the D is unclear. This CDR3 comprises 17 residues. Trimming removed 2 bases at V and 2 bases at J, with 18 bases between. Germline V gene data show CDR1 as SGDLS and CDR2 as YYNGEE. CDR3 region: CASSVPHSGVDTDTQYF. The CDR3 DNA reads TGTGCCAGCAGCGTCCCCCACAGTGGTGTGGACACAGATACGCAGTATTTT.

The rearrangement joins TRBV5-6 to TRBJ2-7, with TRBD1 identical over 9 bases. J lost 0 bases, V lost 3 bases, and 10 bases had no gene match. CDR3 length: 17 residues. Per the germline V gene, CDR1 is SGHDT and CDR2 is YYEEEE. In nucleotides, the CDR3 is TGTGCCAGCAGCTCGGGACAGGGCTACTCGAGCTCCTACGAGCAGTACTTC. Encoded protein: CASSSGQGYSSSYEQYF.

The V and J genes are TRBV29-1 and TRBJ2-1; 7 bases map to TRBD1. The V gene end was trimmed by 1 base and the J gene end by 4 bases; junction bases not matched to a gene: 4. This CDR3 has 14 residues. The germline V gene has CDR1 SQVTM and CDR2 ANQGSEA. This CDR3 is CSVEGRQGYNEQFF. The CDR3, as DNA: TGCAGCGTTGAAGGTAGACAGGGTTACAATGAGCAGTTCTTC.

The rearrangement joins TRBV7-3 to TRBJ2-1, with a possible D match to TRBD2 (6 bases). Trimming cost V 5 bases and J 0 bases, with 14 bases left between them. CDR3 length: 16 residues. CDR1 is SGHTA and CDR2 is FQGTGA in the germline V gene. The CDR3 DNA reads as TGTGCCAGCAGCCCGGTGGGACTTAGCTCCTACAATGAGCAGTTCTTC. Translating it yields CASSPVGLSSYNEQFF.

The V gene is TRBV19, the J gene TRBJ1-5; TRBD1 is a possible D gene (5 bases). There are 16 residues in the CDR3. Germline CDR1 reads LNHDA; CDR2 reads SQIVND (reference sequence). V was pared by 3 bases and J by 4 bases, with 16 bases between. This CDR3 is CASSILRQTRNQPQHF. The CDR3, as DNA: TGTGCCAGTAGTATCCTCCGACAGACTCGAAATCAGCCCCAGCATTTT.

The V call is TRBV19, the J call TRBJ1-5; D unclear. Trimming took 4 bases from V and 7 from J, leaving 11 bases between them. The CDR3 length is 13 residues. The germline V gene encodes CDR1 LNHDA and CDR2 SQIVND (reference sequence). This chain's CDR3 is CASSNPPGQPQHF. The DNA of the CDR3 is TGTGCCAGTAGTAACCCCCCGGGGCAGCCCCAGCATTTT.

J is TRBJ1-2 and V is TRBV6-5, with unresolved D. The CDR3 spans 14 residues. Deletions cut 2 bases from V and 4 bases from J, with 11 bases between. Per germline, CDR1 MNHEY and CDR2 SVGAGI. CDR3 coding DNA: TGTGCCAGCAGTTACCAGGTTACTGGCTATGGCTACACCTTC. The encoded protein is CASSYQVTGYGYTF.

J is TRBJ2-5 and V is TRBV5-4; 8 bases are a match to TRBD2. The CDR3 covers 14 residues. Looked up from germline, CDR1 is SGHNT and CDR2 is YYREEE (reference sequence). V lost 0 bases to trimming and J lost 4 bases; unmatched junction nucleotides: 2. Here the CDR3 reads CASSLGLAGETQYF. CDR3 in DNA: TGTGCCAGCAGCTTGGGTCTAGCGGGAGAGACCCAGTACTTC.

The chain carries TRBV19 and TRBJ2-7; tentatively, D is TRBD2 (5 bases). V lost 3 bases, J lost 7 bases, and 16 bases lay in between. Germline assignment: CDR1 LNHDA and CDR2 SQIVND (reference sequence). The CDR3 is 14 amino acids. CDR3 nucleotides: TGTGCCAGTAGTATCTCTTCGGGATCAAGGGAGCAGTACTTC. Translating it yields CASSISSGSREQYF.

This sequence joins TRBV19 and TRBJ2-7, with D maybe TRBD1 (6 bases). In germline, CDR1 is LNHDA, CDR2 SQIVND (reference sequence). This CDR3 region has 15 residues. V lost 6 bases and J 5 bases, leaving 20 bases between the germline ends. DNA of the CDR3: TGTGCCAGTAGCCCTAACAGGGTTACTGAGAACGAGCAGTACTTC. This translates into CASSPNRVTENEQYF. Full variable domain (remainder filled in from reference TRBV19 and TRBJ2-7): DGGITQSPKYLFRKEGQNVTLSCEQNLNHDAMYWYRQDPGQGLRLIYYSQIVNDFQKGDIAEGYSVSREKKESFPLTVTSAQKNPTAFYLCASSPNRVTENEQYFGPGTRLTVT.

The rearrangement joins TRBV5-1 to TRBJ2-7, with unresolved D. The CDR3 consists of 13 residues. Germline V gene data show CDR1 as SGHRS and CDR2 as YFSETQ. Trimming cost V 0 bases and J 3 bases, with 7 bases left between them. The CDR3 here is CASSLAVGYEQYF. CDR3 nucleotide sequence: TGCGCCAGCAGCTTGGCGGTTGGCTACGAGCAGTACTTC. Full variable domain (outside the CDR3, taken from reference TRBV5-1 and TRBJ2-7): KAGVTQTPRYLIKTRGQQVTLSCSPISGHRSVSWYQQTPGQGLQFLFEYFSETQRNKGNFPGRFSGRQFSNSRSEMNVSTLELGDSALYLCASSLAVGYEQYFGPGTRLTVT.

V and J are TRBV6-5 and TRBJ1-5; 10 nucleotides agree with TRBD1. The germline V gene has CDR1 MNHEY and CDR2 SVGAGI. This CDR3 region has 15 residues. J was trimmed by 7 bases and V by 5 bases; bases with no gene match: 8. The CDR3 protein is CASSAKTGGRQPQHF. CDR3 nucleotide sequence: TGTGCCAGCAGTGCCAAGACAGGGGGCAGGCAGCCCCAGCATTTT.

The chain employs TRBV30 and TRBJ2-7, with D perhaps matching TRBD2 (6 bases). Germline-derived CDR1 and CDR2 are GTSNPN and SVGIG (reference sequence). The V end was cut by 0 bases, the J end by 4 bases, with 13 bases between. The CDR3 extends over 14 amino acids. In nucleotides, the CDR3 is TGTGCCTGGAGTGTCTCCGGGAGTGGGTACGAGCAGTACTTC. Its translation is CAWSVSGSGYEQYF. The full variable domain, completed using reference TRBV30 and TRBJ2-7, is SQTIHQWPATLVQPVGSPLSLECTVEGTSNPNLYWYRQAAGRGLQLLFYSVGIGQISSEVPQNLSASRPQDRQFILSSKKLLLSDSGFYLCAWSVSGSGYEQYFGPGTRLTVT.

The rearrangement joins TRBV5-4 to TRBJ2-7; D gene ambiguous. CDR3 length equals 14 residues. Per germline, CDR1 SGHNT and CDR2 YYREEE (reference sequence). V dropped 0 bases and J dropped 6 bases, with 13 bases sitting between them. CDR3 protein: CASSLEWSLSEQYF. The CDR3 nucleotides are TGTGCCAGCAGCTTGGAATGGTCCCTGAGCGAGCAGTACTTC.

The genes are TRBV27 and TRBJ2-7; tentatively, D is TRBD1 (8 bases). CDR3 length: 14 amino acids. Germline CDR1 MNHEY, CDR2 SMNVEV (reference sequence). The germline V and J ends were trimmed by 3 bases and 5 bases, with 14 bases remaining between them. The chain's CDR3 is CASSFTGGGNEQYF. CDR3 DNA sequence: TGTGCCAGCAGTTTCACAGGGGGGGGAAACGAGCAGTACTTC.

The V call is TRBV28, the J call TRBJ2-7; 9 nucleotides agree with TRBD1. The ends lost 5 bases at V and 5 bases at J; junction bases unmatched: 7. This CDR3 region has 14 residues. Germline CDR1 and CDR2: MDHEN and SYDVKM. The CDR3 region has the DNA TGTGCCAGCAGTATCTCCGGGACAGGGAACGAGCAGTACTTC. Amino acid sequence: CASSISGTGNEQYF. Supplemented by reference TRBV28 and TRBJ2-7, the full variable domain reads DVKVTQSSRYLVKRTGEKVFLECVQDMDHENMFWYRQDPGLGLRLIYFSYDVKMKEKGDIPEGYSVSREKKERFSLILESASTNQTSMYLCASSISGTGNEQYFGPGTRLTVT.

The rearrangement links TRBV6-4 to TRBJ1-1, with D unclear. Germline V lookup: CDR1 MRHNA, CDR2 SNTAGT. This CDR3 has 13 residues. V dropped 0 bases and J dropped 1 base, with 3 bases sitting between them. The CDR3 DNA sequence: TGTGCCAGCAGTGACTCGGCGAACACTGAAGCTTTCTTT. Its translation: CASSDSANTEAFF.

The sample holds one count of this clone. The V gene is TRBV10-2, the J gene TRBJ2-3; perhaps TRBD2 as D (6 bases). Deletions cut 3 bases from V and 1 base from J, with 8 bases between. This CDR3 region has 14 residues. From germline, CDR1 is WSHSY and CDR2 SAAADI. The CDR3 DNA sequence: TGCGCCAGCAGTGACCTAGCGCGCACAGATACGCAGTATTTT. Its translation is CASSDLARTDTQYF.

The chain uses TRBV5-4 and TRBJ2-1; D call uncertain. CDR3 length equals 12 residues. V lost 4 bases and J lost 4, with 6 bases in between. Looked up from germline, CDR1 is SGHNT and CDR2 is YYREEE (reference sequence). For the CDR3, the DNA is TGTGCCAGCAGCGTAAATTACAATGAGCAGTTCTTC. Its protein is CASSVNYNEQFF. The whole variable domain, filled in from reference TRBV5-4 and TRBJ2-1, reads ETGVTQSPTHLIKTRGQQVTLRCSSQSGHNTVSWYQQALGQGPQFIFQYYREEENGRGNFPPRFSGLQFPNYSSELNVNALELDDSALYLCASSVNYNEQFFGPGTRLTVL.

The chain has TRBV5-1 and TRBJ2-1, with 13 bases that match TRBD2. Germline V CDR1 and CDR2: SGHRS, YFSETQ. The V gene end was trimmed by 4 bases and the J gene end by 6 bases; junction bases not matched to a gene: 7. The CDR3 sequence is 16 residues long. The CDR3 DNA follows: TGCGCCAGCAGCCCTACCGGGACTAGCGGGACCAATGAGCAGTTCTTC. It yields the protein CASSPTGTSGTNEQFF.

V is TRBV6-5 and J is TRBJ2-7, with TRBD1 matching 9 bases. CDR3 size: 15 residues. Germline V CDR1 and CDR2: MNHEY, SVGAGI. J gave up 2 bases and V 6 bases, and 8 bases lay outside the gene matches. The CDR3 sequence: CASRPGTGSPYEQYF. The CDR3, as DNA: TGTGCCAGCAGGCCCGGGACAGGGTCCCCCTACGAGCAGTACTTC.

The chain couples TRBV5-5 to TRBJ1-5, with 8 positions matching TRBD1. Germline lookup yields CDR1 SGHKS and CDR2 YYEKEE (reference sequence). The CDR3 extends over 15 amino acids. The V and J ends lost 5 bases and 1 base, in that order; junction bases with no gene match: 5. The CDR3 DNA sequence: TGTGCCAGCAGGACAGGGGAAGCAAGCAATCAGCCCCAGCATTTT. Its protein product is CASRTGEASNQPQHF.

This chain joins TRBV7-9 and TRBJ2-5; the D gene is possibly TRBD2 (5 bases). Trimming left V 4 bases short and J 5 bases short, with 14 bases between. The CDR3 totals 14 residues. CDR1 and CDR2 from the germline V gene are SEHNR and FQNEAQ (reference sequence). CDR3 loop: CASSSTTGWETQYF. In nucleotides, the CDR3 is TGTGCCAGCAGCTCAACGACGGGGTGGGAGACCCAGTACTTC.

The chain is built from TRBV5-1 and TRBJ2-2; D unresolved. Per the germline V gene, CDR1 is SGHRS and CDR2 is YFSETQ. This CDR3 comprises 13 residues. V dropped 1 base and J dropped 5 bases, with 6 bases sitting between them. CDR3 DNA: TGCGCCAGCAGCTTGATACAGACCGGGGAGCTGTTTTTT. This gives the protein CASSLIQTGELFF.

This clone was observed once. The chain uses TRBV4-1 and TRBJ1-2; 7 bases are shared with TRBD1. CDR1 and CDR2 (germline): MGHRA, YSYEKL. The CDR3 sequence is 14 residues long. J was trimmed by 3 bases and V by 0 bases; bases with no gene match: 1. CDR3 bases: TGCGCCAGCAGCCAAGACCAGGGGGACTATGGCTACACCTTC. It yields the protein CASSQDQGDYGYTF.

The chain uses TRBV27 and TRBJ2-5; tentative D call: TRBD2 (5 bases). The germline V gene encodes CDR1 MNHEY and CDR2 SMNVEV (reference sequence). The V end was cut by 3 bases, the J end by 2 bases, with 10 bases between. The CDR3 runs to 14 residues. The CDR3 region is CASSFYGGQETQYF. The CDR3 DNA sequence: TGTGCCAGCAGTTTCTACGGCGGGCAAGAGACCCAGTACTTC.

The chain recombines TRBV15 with TRBJ2-5, with D tentatively TRBD1 (6 bases). V lost 8 bases to trimming and J lost 3 bases, with 10 bases between them. Germline CDR1 LNHNV, CDR2 YYDKDF (reference sequence). The CDR3 has 12 amino acids. The CDR3: CATGDTEETQYF. CDR3 nucleotide sequence: TGTGCCACCGGGGACACCGAAGAGACCCAGTACTTC.